The 9 T cell receptor beta chains below come from one sample, sequenced in a study of shared clonotypes between healthy human individuals. Profiled with immunoSEQ multiplex PCR; TCRdb holds only in-frame clones, not every one. The sample yields nearly 2 million clones, just under 95% seen once. Naive CD8 cells were CD45RO-negative, positively selected for CCR7, excluding terminally differentiated effector memory CD45RA+ cells. Sequences were obtained from naive CD8+ T cells sorted from blood. The receptor set was obtained from a man between 18 and 35 years old in good health.

The chain couples TRBV5-1 to TRBJ2-2, with no clear D. Looked up from germline, CDR1 is SGHRS and CDR2 is YFSETQ. The CDR3 runs to 16 residues. V was trimmed by 0 bases and J by 6 bases, leaving 15 bases between them. The CDR3 reads CASSLGSLSLSGELFF. CDR3 coding DNA: TGCGCCAGCAGCTTGGGCTCCCTCAGTCTTTCCGGGGAGCTGTTTTTT.

The gene calls are TRBV6-6 and TRBJ2-7; 10 nucleotides line up with TRBD2. Unmatched junction bases numbered 9, after V lost 5 bases and J lost 5 bases. CDR3 length: 15 amino acids. The germline gives CDR1 MNHNY, CDR2 SVGAGI (reference sequence). The CDR3: CASSNLAGEWDEQYF. In DNA form, the CDR3 reads TGTGCCAGCAGTAATCTAGCGGGAGAATGGGACGAGCAGTACTTC.

The chain uses TRBV7-9 and TRBJ1-6, with 7 bases lining up with TRBD1. In germline, CDR1 is SEHNR, CDR2 FQNEAQ (reference sequence). The CDR3 loop spans 15 amino acids. The J segment lost 8 bases and the V segment lost 4 bases, leaving 8 bases of the junction unmatched. Here the CDR3 reads CASSSPGTEHSPLHF. The CDR3, as DNA: TGTGCCAGCAGCTCCCCCGGGACAGAACATTCACCCCTCCACTTT.

The chain carries TRBV10-1 and TRBJ2-7; a weak D match, TRBD2 (5 bases). The V gene's germline CDR1 is WNHNN and CDR2 SYGVQD (reference sequence). Between the trimmed V and J ends, which lost 3 bases and 0 bases, there was a span of 6 bases. The CDR3 is 13 residues long. The CDR3 loop reads CASSETSSYEQYF. The CDR3 bases are TGCGCCAGCAGTGAAACTAGCTCCTACGAGCAGTACTTC.

As regards this clone: Other DNA variants within this sample encode the same CDR3. V usage is TRBV4-3 and J usage is TRBJ2-7, with a weak D call TRBD2 (5 bases). Trimming cost V 0 bases and J 0 bases, with 9 bases left between them. The CDR3 has 15 amino acids. Per the germline V gene, CDR1 is LGHNA and CDR2 is YSLEER. The DNA of the CDR3 is TGCGCCAGCAGCCAAGAAATAGGGAGCTCCTACGAGCAGTACTTC. Encoded protein: CASSQEIGSSYEQYF.

V and J are TRBV25-1 and TRBJ1-3; no definite D call. The ends were cut back, 4 bases at V and 0 bases at J, with 7 bases in the middle. The CDR3 loop spans 14 amino acids. Germline loops: CDR1 MGHDK, CDR2 SYGVNS. CDR3 loop: CASSGWISGNTIYF. The CDR3 DNA is TGTGCCAGCAGTGGGTGGATCTCTGGAAACACCATATATTTT.

The chain employs TRBV7-9 and TRBJ2-7; no definite D call. This CDR3 is 13 amino acids long. Deletions cut 5 bases from V and 5 bases from J, with 13 bases between. CDR1 and CDR2 (germline): SEHNR, FQNEAQ (reference sequence). In DNA form, the CDR3 reads TGTGCCAGCAGCCGCTCGGAAAGGGACGAGCAGTACTTC. Its translation: CASSRSERDEQYF.

The chain couples TRBV7-9 to TRBJ1-1; 10 bases are a match to TRBD1. Unmatched junction bases numbered 2, after V lost 5 bases and J lost 5 bases. This CDR3 spans 13 amino acids. Germline CDR1 SEHNR, CDR2 FQNEAQ (reference sequence). The CDR3 DNA follows: TGTGCCAGCAGCCTGGGACAGGGGACTGAAGCTTTCTTT. Its translation is CASSLGQGTEAFF. The full variable domain, in which reference TRBV7-9 and TRBJ1-1 provide the parts outside the CDR3, is DTGVSQNPRHKITKRGQNVTFRCDPISEHNRLYWYRQTLGQGPEFLTYFQNEAQLEKSRLLSDRFSAERPKGSFSTLEIQRTEQGDSAMYLCASSLGQGTEAFFGQGTRLTVV.

As to this clone: Other nucleotide sequences from this sample produce the same CDR3. The chain combines TRBV27 with TRBJ1-1, with D possibly being TRBD1 (5 bases). The CDR3 runs to 13 residues. Deletions cut 4 bases from V and 3 bases from J, with 9 bases between. CDR1 and CDR2 (germline): MNHEY, SMNVEV (reference sequence). The CDR3 region is CASSWGGDTEAFF. The CDR3 DNA is TGTGCCAGCAGTTGGGGGGGGGACACTGAAGCTTTCTTT.